Below, 28 T cell receptor beta chains from the same sample are listed, as sequenced in a study of control samples from healthy donors and cancer patients. TCRdb's table, derived via immunoSEQ multiplex PCR, lists solely in-frame clones and lacks some. Found here are around 100,000 clones, around 90% of them singletons; the top ten hold roughly an eighth. Material: blood. The receptors were gathered from a man aged 30 to 45 in good health.

CDR3 amino acids: CASSQDGVAGGPRNEQFF. The CDR3 coding sequence is TGCGCCAGCAGCCAAGATGGGGTAGCGGGAGGGCCGCGCAATGAGCAGTTCTTC. This rearrangement joins TRBV4-1 to TRBJ2-1; 11 nucleotides match TRBD2. The CDR3 consists of 18 residues. The V gene end was trimmed by 0 bases and the J gene end by 6 bases; junction bases not matched to a gene: 10. Germline CDR1 reads MGHRA; CDR2 reads YSYEKL.

This chain connects TRBV27 to TRBJ1-2, with TRBD1 matching 7 bases. The V gene's germline CDR1 is MNHEY and CDR2 SMNVEV (reference sequence). V gave up 5 bases and J gave up 8 bases; unmatched junction bases: 14. The CDR3 spans 15 residues. CDR3 residues: CASSPGQTPFQGYTF. The CDR3 nucleotides read TGTGCCAGCAGTCCGGGACAGACTCCCTTTCAAGGCTACACCTTC.

V usage is TRBV5-4 and J usage is TRBJ1-1, with D possibly matching TRBD1 (6 bases). CDR3 length equals 15 residues. Germline CDR1 is SGHNT and CDR2 is YYREEE (reference sequence). The germline V and J ends were trimmed by 4 bases and 4 bases, with 17 bases remaining between them. The DNA for the CDR3 is TGTGCCAGCAGCCCCCCAACAGGGTTGGGCACTGAAGCTTTCTTT. It is translated as CASSPPTGLGTEAFF.

V gene TRBV27 combines with J gene TRBJ2-7, with no clear D. This CDR3 has 14 residues. The germline V gene encodes CDR1 MNHEY and CDR2 SMNVEV (reference sequence). V was pared by 5 bases and J by 0 bases, with 11 bases between. The CDR3 spells CASSPASNSYEQYF. Here the CDR3 DNA reads TGTGCCAGCAGTCCCGCCAGCAACTCCTACGAGCAGTACTTC.

The rearrangement uses TRBV25-1 and TRBJ2-2; D call uncertain. This CDR3 comprises 16 residues. Germline V gene lookup returns CDR1 MGHDK and CDR2 SYGVNS. V was trimmed by 2 bases and J by 0 bases, leaving 10 bases between them. This chain's CDR3 is CASSEARIANTGELFF. The CDR3 nucleotides are TGTGCCAGCAGTGAAGCGCGGATAGCGAACACCGGGGAGCTGTTTTTT. Supplemented by reference TRBV25-1 and TRBJ2-2, the full variable domain reads EADIYQTPRYLVIGTGKKITLECSQTMGHDKMYWYQQDPGMELHLIHYSYGVNSTEKGDLSSESTVSRIRTEHFPLTLESARPSHTSQYLCASSEARIANTGELFFGEGSRLTVL.

The V and J genes are TRBV5-4 and TRBJ2-2, with D possibly matching TRBD2 (5 bases). Germline V gene data show CDR1 as SGHNT and CDR2 as YYREEE (reference sequence). The CDR3 is 16 residues long. Trimming removed 4 bases from V and 4 bases from J, with 17 bases in between. CDR3 sequence: CASSMREFASTGELFF. The DNA of the CDR3 is TGTGCCAGCAGCATGAGGGAATTTGCTTCCACCGGGGAGCTGTTTTTT.

The gene calls are TRBV9 and TRBJ2-1, with TRBD2 identical over 10 bases. The junction had 7 bases not matched to a gene; V was cut back by 2 bases and J by 8 bases. Germline CDR1 is SGDLS and CDR2 is YYNGEE. The CDR3 is made up of 15 amino acids. The CDR3 reads CASSVLAGVLDEQFF. CDR3 sequence (DNA): TGTGCCAGCAGCGTCCTAGCGGGAGTTCTGGATGAGCAGTTCTTC.

The genes are TRBV12-3 or TRBV12-4 and TRBJ1-1, with D maybe TRBD1 (6 bases). Trimming took off 5 bases at V and 6 bases at J, with 13 bases between the two ends. There are 13 residues in the CDR3. The CDR3 bases are TGTGCCAGCAGTAACCAGGGGTTCGCTGAAGCTTTCTTT. It translates to CASSNQGFAEAFF.

The chain recombines TRBV27 with TRBJ2-1; 10 bases fit TRBD1. Germline V lookup: CDR1 MNHEY, CDR2 SMNVEV (reference sequence). The CDR3 length is 15 residues. Trimming at V came to 5 bases and at J to 4 bases, leaving 5 bases not matched to a gene. The CDR3 region has the DNA TGTGCCAGCAGTAAACGGGACAGGGGTTACAATGAGCAGTTCTTC. Translated, it gives CASSKRDRGYNEQFF.

The chain employs TRBV12-3 or TRBV12-4 and TRBJ1-2, with no clear D. The CDR3 totals 13 residues. The V end was cut by 6 bases, the J end by 7 bases, with 15 bases between. CDR3 sequence: CASRETPVSGYTF. In DNA form, the CDR3 reads TGTGCCAGCAGAGAGACCCCCGTCTCTGGCTACACCTTC.

The rearrangement links TRBV12-5 to TRBJ2-1; 9 bases agree with TRBD1. This CDR3 contains 13 residues. Germline CDR1 reads LGHNT; CDR2 reads FRNRAP. J lost 8 bases, V lost 4 bases, and 3 bases had no gene match. Written as DNA, the CDR3 is TGTGCTAGTGGTTGGGACAGGGAAGATGAGCAGTTCTTC. Translation gives CASGWDREDEQFF. The full variable domain, completed using reference TRBV12-5 and TRBJ2-1, is DARVTQTPRHKVTEMGQEVTMRCQPILGHNTVFWYRQTMMQGLELLAYFRNRAPLDDSGMPKDRFSAEMPDATLATLKIQPSEPRDSAVYFCASGWDREDEQFFGPGTRLTVL.

The chain has TRBV14 and TRBJ1-1, with a tentative D call TRBD1 (5 bases). Trimming shortened V by 0 bases and J by 8 bases, and 22 bases separated the two germline ends. Germline V lookup: CDR1 SGHDN, CDR2 FVKESK. This CDR3 has 17 amino acids. CDR3 amino acids: CASSQDLLRDRLNEAFF. The CDR3, as DNA: TGTGCCAGCAGCCAAGACCTCCTGCGGGACCGCCTAAACGAAGCTTTCTTT.

This chain uses TRBV13 with TRBJ2-7; D may correspond to TRBD1 or TRBD2 (5 bases each). The CDR3 runs 15 residues. Trimming removed 4 bases from V and 7 bases from J, with 20 bases in between. Looked up from germline, CDR1 is PRHDT and CDR2 is FYEKMQ (reference sequence). DNA of the CDR3: TGTGCCAGCAGCTCATGGGCGGGCAGGGTCTGGGAGCAGTACTTC. Translating it yields CASSSWAGRVWEQYF.

This clone was counted once. The V gene is TRBV29-1, the J gene TRBJ1-1; weak D call: TRBD1 (6 bases). The CDR3 length is 14 residues. Trimming stripped 3 bases from V and 5 bases from J, with 16 bases between. In germline, CDR1 is SQVTM, CDR2 ANQGSEA. The CDR3 loop reads CSVERAGVGTEAFF. For the CDR3, the DNA is TGCAGCGTTGAGAGGGCAGGGGTGGGGACTGAAGCTTTCTTT.

V is TRBV5-1 and J is TRBJ2-3; 10 bases match TRBD2. CDR1 is SGHRS and CDR2 is YFSETQ in the germline V gene. The J segment lost 1 base and the V segment lost 4 bases, leaving 6 bases of the junction unmatched. The CDR3 covers 16 residues. The chain's CDR3 is CASSATGLAGTDTQYF. CDR3 coding DNA: TGCGCCAGCAGCGCGACAGGACTAGCGGGCACAGATACGCAGTATTTT.

The V and J genes are TRBV30 and TRBJ1-5; maybe TRBD1 (5 bases). V lost 0 bases to trimming and J lost 4 bases, with 13 bases between them. The germline CDR1 and CDR2 sequences are GTSNPN and SVGIG (reference sequence). This CDR3 has 15 amino acids. The CDR3 here is CAWSVLDSANQPQHF. Written as DNA, the CDR3 is TGTGCCTGGAGTGTACTAGACAGCGCAAATCAGCCCCAGCATTTT.

The chain recombines TRBV4-1 with TRBJ2-1; 8 nucleotides line up with TRBD2. CDR1 is MGHRA and CDR2 is YSYEKL in the germline V gene. Unmatched junction bases numbered 19, after V lost 2 bases and J lost 10 bases. CDR3 length equals 18 residues. The CDR3 reads CASSQTGGVRVAGQEQFF. CDR3 nucleotide sequence: TGCGCCAGCAGCCAAACCGGGGGGGTTAGGGTAGCGGGACAAGAGCAGTTCTTC.

As DNA, the CDR3 is TGTGCCAGCAGTTTAGGGTGGCAGGGAGAGCAGTACTTC. This gives the protein CASSLGWQGEQYF. This chain connects TRBV27 to TRBJ2-7, with a weak D call TRBD1 (5 bases). Trimming pared 2 bases from V and 7 bases from J, leaving 12 bases between. This CDR3 has 13 amino acids. CDR1 and CDR2 (germline): MNHEY, SMNVEV (reference sequence).

J is TRBJ2-3 and V is TRBV6-2 or TRBV6-3, with 9 bases aligning to TRBD1. The CDR3 spans 14 residues. Germline CDR1 and CDR2: MNHEY and SVGEGT. V was pared by 4 bases and J by 4 bases, with 3 bases of the junction left unmatched. This CDR3 reads CASSLGQGADTQYF. The DNA of the CDR3 is TGTGCCAGCAGTTTGGGACAGGGAGCAGATACGCAGTATTTT.

This clone has just a few counts. The chain has TRBV13 and TRBJ2-2, with 8 bases fitting TRBD2. This CDR3 spans 17 amino acids. Trimming cost V 0 bases and J 3 bases; bases outside gene matches: 6. The germline CDR1 and CDR2 sequences are PRHDT and FYEKMQ (reference sequence). The CDR3: CASSLGSGRWDTGELFF. CDR3 DNA: TGTGCCAGCAGCTTAGGAAGCGGGAGATGGGACACCGGGGAGCTGTTTTTT.

The J gene is TRBJ1-2, the V gene TRBV7-9; the D gene is possibly TRBD1 (6 bases). The CDR3 loop spans 14 amino acids. Germline V gene data show CDR1 as SEHNR and CDR2 as FQNEAQ (reference sequence). V lost 2 bases and J lost 2, with 9 bases in between. The CDR3 DNA is TGTGCCAGCAGCTTAATCACAGGGAACTATGGCTACACCTTC. Protein sequence: CASSLITGNYGYTF.

This chain uses TRBV15 with TRBJ2-1, with D perhaps matching TRBD2 (6 bases). This CDR3 is built from 16 residues. Germline V gene data show CDR1 as LNHNV and CDR2 as YYDKDF (reference sequence). Trimming cost V 2 bases and J 6 bases, with 17 bases left between them. The CDR3 coding sequence is TGTGCCACCAGCAGAACTATGGGGGGAAGGGCCAATGAGCAGTTCTTC. Translated, it gives CATSRTMGGRANEQFF.

The genes are TRBV5-4 and TRBJ1-4, with D possibly TRBD1 on 6 matching bases. The germline V gene encodes CDR1 SGHNT and CDR2 YYREEE (reference sequence). The CDR3 contains 14 residues. Trimming shortened V by 4 bases and J by 8 bases, and 15 bases separated the two germline ends. CDR3 DNA sequence: TGTGCCAGCAGCCGCGGGGGGGCAGACGAAAAACTGTTTTTT. This gives the protein CASSRGGADEKLFF.

The V gene is TRBV4-3, the J gene TRBJ1-2; possible D gene TRBD1, 6 bases. CDR3 length equals 16 residues. From germline, CDR1 is LGHNA and CDR2 YSLEER. The germline V and J ends were trimmed by 1 base and 6 bases, with 18 bases remaining between them. CDR3 sequence reads: CASSQGILVGANGYTF. The CDR3 DNA reads as TGCGCCAGCAGCCAAGGGATTTTAGTGGGGGCGAATGGCTACACCTTC.

DNA for the CDR3: TGTGCCTGGAGGGTTGGCGGCACAGATACGCAGTATTTT. Translating it yields CAWRVGGTDTQYF. The V gene is TRBV30, the J gene TRBJ2-3; D gene uncertain. Germline-derived CDR1 and CDR2 are GTSNPN and SVGIG (reference sequence). The CDR3 has 13 residues. V lost 3 bases to trimming and J lost 1 base, with 8 bases between them. The whole variable domain, filled in from reference TRBV30 and TRBJ2-3, reads SQTIHQWPATLVQPVGSPLSLECTVEGTSNPNLYWYRQAAGRGLQLLFYSVGIGQISSEVPQNLSASRPQDRQFILSSKKLLLSDSGFYLCAWRVGGTDTQYFGPGTRLTVL.

This chain connects TRBV5-1 to TRBJ2-2; 9 bases fit TRBD2. J was trimmed by 9 bases and V by 4 bases; bases with no gene match: 13. The CDR3 has 16 residues. Germline V gives CDR1 SGHRS, CDR2 YFSETQ. The CDR3 sequence is CASSQIAGAAKRELFF. The CDR3 coding sequence is TGCGCCAGCAGCCAGATAGCGGGAGCTGCCAAAAGGGAGCTGTTTTTT.

This rearrangement joins TRBV7-9 to TRBJ2-7; D uncertain. CDR3 length: 12 amino acids. With 4 bases removed from V and 2 bases from J, the gap between germline ends came to 6 bases. Germline V CDR1 and CDR2: SEHNR, FQNEAQ (reference sequence). CDR3 protein: CASSWQPYEQYF. The CDR3, as DNA: TGTGCCAGCAGCTGGCAGCCCTACGAGCAGTACTTC.

This clone was observed a few times. The genes are TRBV30 and TRBJ2-1, with D unresolved. This CDR3 spans 13 amino acids. Per the germline V gene, CDR1 is GTSNPN and CDR2 is SVGIG (reference sequence). V was shortened by 4 bases and J by 0 bases, with 7 bases between the two germline ends. CDR3: CAWNRFSYNEQFF. CDR3 coding DNA: TGTGCCTGGAATAGGTTCTCCTACAATGAGCAGTTCTTC.